Each of the 32 T cell receptor beta chains below was sequenced from the same sample in a study of T cells after yellow fever vaccination. From the 5' RACE reads, TCRdb called clonotypes with MiXCR, one entry per CDR3 protein. The table shows under 200,000 distinct CDR3 sequences, with approximately 10% occurring only once. Source: CD8+ T cells sorted from PBMCs, taken 15 days after the yellow fever booster vaccination. The receptors shown here come from a man between 18 and 29 years old who received the YFV17D yellow fever vaccine.

This clonotype was detected many times. CDR3 sequence: CATSETPNEQFF. In nucleotides, the CDR3 is TGTGCCACCAGCGAGACCCCCAATGAGCAGTTCTTC. The chain couples TRBV15 to TRBJ2-1, with D unclear. The CDR3 is made up of 12 amino acids. Trimming removed 5 bases from V and 6 bases from J, with 8 bases in between. CDR1 LNHNV and CDR2 YYDKDF come from the germline V gene (reference sequence). Based on the CDR3 plus reference TRBV15 and TRBJ2-1, the full variable domain is DAMVIQNPRYQVTQFGKPVTLSCSQTLNHNVMYWYQQKSSQAPKLLFHYYDKDFNNEADTPDNFQSRRPNTSFCFLDIRSPGLGDTAMYLCATSETPNEQFFGPGTRLTVL.

The chain combines TRBV2 with TRBJ2-7; D is possibly TRBD1 (5 bases). Germline CDR1 and CDR2: SNHLY and FYNNEI. The ends were cut back, 8 bases at V and 6 bases at J, with 14 bases in the middle. CDR3 length equals 12 residues. CDR3 amino acids: CASAQGRGEQYV. DNA of the CDR3: TGTGCCAGCGCCCAGGGTCGCGGCGAGCAGTACGTC.

The chain combines TRBV7-6 with TRBJ1-1, with D maybe TRBD1 (5 bases). This CDR3 is built from 13 residues. Germline CDR1 and CDR2: SGHVS and FNYEAQ. The V and J ends lost 0 bases and 11 bases respectively, with 13 bases between them. The CDR3 reads CASSLAVRDRAFF. The CDR3 nucleotides are TGTGCCAGCAGCTTAGCGGTCAGGGATCGGGCTTTCTTT.

This clonotype came up a few times. The chain has TRBV2 and TRBJ2-3, with 8 bases that match TRBD2. CDR3 length: 17 amino acids. V was pared by 4 bases and J by 1 base, with 10 bases of the junction left unmatched. The germline CDR1 and CDR2 sequences are SNHLY and FYNNEI. CDR3: CASSGPGGLKGTDTQYF. The CDR3 region has the DNA TGTGCCAGCAGTGGCCCGGGGGGGCTTAAGGGCACAGATACGCAGTATTTT.

This clonotype appeared a few times. The chain uses TRBV4-1 and TRBJ1-2, with a possible D match to TRBD1 (5 bases). Trimming took off 1 base at V and 6 bases at J, with 18 bases between the two ends. The CDR3 is made up of 16 amino acids. Germline assignment: CDR1 MGHRA and CDR2 YSYEKL. The CDR3 nucleotides read TGCGCCAGCAGCCAAGTGGGGTTCAGCCAGGGACATGGCTACACCTTC. This gives the protein CASSQVGFSQGHGYTF.

CDR3 nucleotides: TGTGCCAGCAGTTTATCTTCGGGAAACACCATATATTTT. Its translation is CASSLSSGNTIYF. J is TRBJ1-3 and V is TRBV28; the D is unclear. The CDR3 consists of 13 residues. The germline V gene has CDR1 MDHEN and CDR2 SYDVKM. Trimming left V 1 base short and J 4 bases short, with 5 bases between.

This clonotype was detected only a few times. V usage is TRBV28 and J usage is TRBJ2-1; possible D gene TRBD1, 6 bases. Trimming took 10 bases from V and 4 from J, leaving 14 bases between them. The CDR3 sequence is 13 residues long. Germline V gene lookup returns CDR1 MDHEN and CDR2 SYDVKM. CDR3: CATSWTAYNEQFF. CDR3 nucleotides: TGTGCCACCTCATGGACAGCTTACAATGAGCAGTTCTTC.

The chain combines TRBV27 with TRBJ1-1, with TRBD1 identical over 8 bases. Germline CDR1 MNHEY, CDR2 SMNVEV (reference sequence). The CDR3 extends over 14 amino acids. The V segment lost 6 bases and the J segment 1 base; nucleotides outside the gene matches: 4. Here the CDR3 reads CASRLQGGNTEAFF. The CDR3 nucleotides read TGTGCCAGCAGGTTACAGGGGGGGAACACTGAAGCTTTCTTT.

In its sample, this clonotype was seen a few times. The V gene is TRBV6-6, the J gene TRBJ2-2; possible D gene TRBD2, 7 bases. Trimming removed 10 bases from V and 6 bases from J, with 21 bases in between. The germline V gene encodes CDR1 MNHNY and CDR2 SVGAGI (reference sequence). The CDR3 totals 15 residues. CDR3 bases: TGTGCCACCAATGCGGGGGCCGGAGGGGCCGGGGAGCTGTTTTTT. Translated, it gives CATNAGAGGAGELFF.

This clonotype was recorded a few times. The chain combines TRBV7-3 with TRBJ2-1; possibly TRBD1 for D (5 bases). Germline V gene data show CDR1 as SGHTA and CDR2 as FQGTGA. With 5 bases removed from V and 0 bases from J, the gap between germline ends came to 11 bases. The CDR3 has 15 residues. CDR3 DNA: TGTGCCAGCAGCCGCGACAGAAGCTCCTACAATGAGCAGTTCTTC. It translates to CASSRDRSSYNEQFF.

Only a few counts were recorded for this clonotype. This chain joins TRBV30 and TRBJ2-3; D may match TRBD1 or TRBD2 (5 bases each). The V and J ends lost 1 base and 2 bases respectively, with 16 bases between them. The CDR3 spans 16 residues. Germline CDR1 is GTSNPN and CDR2 is SVGIG (reference sequence). CDR3 in DNA: TGTGCCTGGAGTGAAATCGGGACCCCCGACACAGATACGCAGTATTTT. It codes for CAWSEIGTPDTDTQYF.

This clonotype was observed a handful of times. J is TRBJ2-1 and V is TRBV7-2; D call uncertain. Trimming took off 1 base at V and 7 bases at J, with 8 bases between the two ends. This CDR3 is built from 13 residues. Germline-derived CDR1 and CDR2 are SGHTA and FQGNSA. Here the CDR3 reads CASSLGPVNEQFF. The CDR3 DNA sequence: TGTGCCAGCAGCTTAGGGCCAGTAAATGAGCAGTTCTTC.

The rearrangement links TRBV3-2 to TRBJ1-4; the listed D gene, TRBD1, was not tested against the DNA. TRBV3-2 is a pseudogene locus. This CDR3 comprises 14 residues. This CDR3 reads CASSQAQGREKLFF. In nucleotides, the CDR3 is TGTGCCAGCAGCCAGGCCCAGGGGAGGGAAAAACTGTTTTTT.

For the CDR3, the DNA is TGCGCCAGCAGCCAAGGGTGGAGGGCGGGGGGCTACACCTTC. Protein sequence: CASSQGWRAGGYTF. The rearrangement links TRBV4-1 to TRBJ1-2, with no clear D. The V gene lost 1 base and the J gene lost 8 bases, with 14 bases spanning the gap. The germline V gene has CDR1 MGHRA and CDR2 YSYEKL. CDR3 length equals 14 residues.

The J gene is TRBJ2-7, the V gene TRBV21-1; TRBD1 is the table's D call and was not checked against the DNA. TRBV21-1 is an annotated pseudogene. The CDR3 has 15 residues. This CDR3 reads CASSARGPGPYEQYF. The CDR3 region has the DNA TGTGCCAGCAGCGCCCGGGGCCCGGGCCCCTACGAGCAGTACTTC.

This clonotype has more than one count but fewer than ten. The rearrangement links TRBV5-4 to TRBJ2-5; D may be TRBD2 (6 bases). This CDR3 contains 14 residues. Per germline, CDR1 SGHNT and CDR2 YYREEE (reference sequence). Trimming took off 4 bases at V and 5 bases at J, with 15 bases between the two ends. The CDR3 DNA sequence: TGTGCCAGCAGCGGGGGACTCGTAGCTGAGACCCAGTACTTC. Translation: CASSGGLVAETQYF.

V gene TRBV25-1 combines with J gene TRBJ1-6; unclear D gene. The CDR3 runs 18 residues. V was pared by 3 bases and J by 0 bases, with 15 bases between. Per germline, CDR1 MGHDK and CDR2 SYGVNS. CDR3 in DNA: TGTGCCAGCAGTGAGCGGCAGGCCATGAGCTCCTATAATTCACCCCTCCACTTT. Its protein product is CASSERQAMSSYNSPLHF. The full variable domain, in which reference TRBV25-1 and TRBJ1-6 provide the parts outside the CDR3, is EADIYQTPRYLVIGTGKKITLECSQTMGHDKMYWYQQDPGMELHLIHYSYGVNSTEKGDLSSESTVSRIRTEHFPLTLESARPSHTSQYLCASSERQAMSSYNSPLHFGNGTRLTVT.

The chain links TRBV7-9 to TRBJ2-5; D remains unclear. Trimming removed 7 bases from V and 4 bases from J, with 7 bases in between. This CDR3 contains 11 residues. The germline CDR1 and CDR2 sequences are SEHNR and FQNEAQ (reference sequence). CDR3 residues: CASKFAETQYF. CDR3 bases: TGTGCCAGCAAGTTCGCAGAGACCCAGTACTTC. Based on the CDR3 plus reference TRBV7-9 and TRBJ2-5, the full variable domain is DTGVSQNPRHKITKRGQNVTFRCDPISEHNRLYWYRQTLGQGPEFLTYFQNEAQLEKSRLLSDRFSAERPKGSFSTLEIQRTEQGDSAMYLCASKFAETQYFGPGTRLLVL.

The V gene is TRBV28, the J gene TRBJ2-2; D call uncertain. Germline V gene data show CDR1 as MDHEN and CDR2 as SYDVKM. V lost 3 bases and J 1 base, leaving 3 bases between the germline ends. The CDR3 covers 13 residues. In DNA form, the CDR3 reads TGTGCCAGCAGTTTTCAGAACACCGGGGAGCTGTTTTTT. Translated, it gives CASSFQNTGELFF.

This clonotype was detected a few times. V is TRBV7-6 and J is TRBJ1-1; TRBD1 matches at 9 bases. This CDR3 spans 16 amino acids. Looked up from germline, CDR1 is SGHVS and CDR2 is FNYEAQ. V lost 5 bases to trimming and J lost 4 bases; unmatched junction nucleotides: 11. The CDR3 loop reads CASSTQGAMGFTEAFF. CDR3 nucleotides: TGTGCCAGCAGCACACAGGGGGCGATGGGTTTCACTGAAGCTTTCTTT. The variable domain in full, completed from reference TRBV7-6 and TRBJ1-1, reads GAGVSQSPRYKVTKRGQDVALRCDPISGHVSLYWYRQALGQGPEFLTYFNYEAQQDKSGLPNDRFSAERPEGSISTLTIQRTEQRDSAMYRCASSTQGAMGFTEAFFGQGTRLTVV.

The chain is built from TRBV6-2 or TRBV6-3 and TRBJ2-3; 8 bases fit TRBD2. V shed 5 bases and J 3 bases; nucleotides not matched to a gene: 4. CDR3 length: 14 residues. The germline V gene has CDR1 MNHEY and CDR2 SVGEGT. The CDR3 region has the DNA TGTGCCAGCAGTCAGGTAGCGGGAACAGATACGCAGTATTTT. This encodes CASSQVAGTDTQYF.

The table lists this clonotype with a few counts. V and J are TRBV7-8 and TRBJ2-7, with 9 bases lining up with TRBD1. The CDR3 is 15 residues long. The V and J ends lost 5 bases and 3 bases, in that order; junction bases with no gene match: 8. The germline V gene has CDR1 SGHVS and CDR2 FQNEAQ. Here the CDR3 DNA reads TGTGCCAGCAGCGAGCGACAGGGGGTATACTACGAGCAGTACTTC. Its translation: CASSERQGVYYEQYF.

This clonotype was recorded at least ten times. The chain links TRBV7-8 to TRBJ2-7; 8 nucleotides line up with TRBD2. With V trimmed by 7 bases and J by 5 bases, 13 bases remained unmatched. The CDR3 runs 15 residues. CDR1 and CDR2 (germline): SGHVS, FQNEAQ. CDR3 amino acids: CASTGGQGRTHEQYF. The CDR3 nucleotides are TGTGCCAGCACGGGGGGGCAGGGAAGAACCCACGAGCAGTACTTC.

This clonotype has a handful of counts. The rearrangement links TRBV21-1 to TRBJ1-5. TRBV21-1 is reported as a pseudogene. This CDR3 spans 17 amino acids. CDR3 sequence reads: CASSPIFKGSPNQPQHF. CDR3 coding DNA: TGTGCCAGCAGCCCCATATTCAAGGGATCCCCCAATCAGCCCCAGCATTTT.

CDR3 DNA: TGCAGCGTTGCAGTCGGCACAGATACGCAGTATTTT. Protein sequence: CSVAVGTDTQYF. The chain joins TRBV29-1 to TRBJ2-3, with D unresolved. CDR1 is SQVTM and CDR2 is ANQGSEA in the germline V gene. The CDR3 extends over 12 amino acids. V lost 4 bases and J 1 base, leaving 6 bases between the germline ends.

The chain uses TRBV19 and TRBJ2-1; no reliable D call. The germline V gene encodes CDR1 LNHDA and CDR2 SQIVND (reference sequence). V shed 7 bases and J shed 7 bases, with 11 bases lying between them. The length of the CDR3 is 12 residues. The CDR3 DNA is TGTGCCAGTAAAGCAGGAAAGAATGAGCAGTTCTTC. Residues: CASKAGKNEQFF.

This chain connects TRBV6-6 to TRBJ2-5; D unclear. This CDR3 has 15 amino acids. V lost 2 bases and J 4 bases, leaving 14 bases between the germline ends. The germline CDR1 and CDR2 sequences are MNHNY and SVGAGI (reference sequence). The CDR3: CASSYLACPLETQYF. CDR3 sequence (DNA): TGTGCCAGCAGTTACCTGGCTTGCCCCCTAGAGACCCAGTACTTC.

The sample holds a few counts of this clonotype. V is TRBV15 and J is TRBJ1-5; possible D gene TRBD1, 6 bases. Germline V gene sequence: CDR1 LNHNV, CDR2 YYDKDF (reference sequence). Trimming cost V 1 base and J 2 bases, with 18 bases left between them. This CDR3 contains 18 residues. CDR3 loop: CATSRASAGGKGNQPQHF. In DNA, the CDR3 is TGTGCCACCAGCAGAGCCTCAGCGGGGGGCAAGGGCAATCAGCCCCAGCATTTT.

With respect to this clonotype: Relative to the germline gene, one junction end is altered; a read error may explain this. The chain links TRBV6-1 to TRBJ1-1, with unresolved D. The CDR3 loop spans 14 amino acids. Germline V lookup: CDR1 MNHNS, CDR2 SASEGT. The CDR3 sequence is CASSEVGGNTDAFF. The DNA for the CDR3 is TGTGCCAGCAGTGAGGTGGGTGGGAACACTGACGCTTTCTTT.

This clonotype was detected many times. The rearrangement joins TRBV4-1 to TRBJ1-1; D is ambiguous. This CDR3 has 15 amino acids. CDR1 and CDR2 from the germline V gene are MGHRA and YSYEKL. The V gene lost 1 base and the J gene lost 1 base, with 10 bases spanning the gap. CDR3: CASSQAPTGNTEAFF. For the CDR3, the DNA is TGCGCCAGCAGCCAAGCTCCCACGGGGAACACTGAAGCTTTCTTT.

This rearrangement joins TRBV12-3 or TRBV12-4 to TRBJ2-7, with 9 positions matching TRBD1. The CDR3 covers 14 residues. V lost 5 bases, J lost 3 bases, and 5 bases stayed unmatched. The CDR3 protein is CASSGTGKLYEQYF. For the CDR3, the DNA is TGTGCCAGCAGTGGGACAGGGAAACTCTACGAGCAGTACTTC.

This clonotype was found a few times. J is TRBJ1-1 and V is TRBV7-2; possible D gene TRBD1, 5 bases. V was shortened by 5 bases and J by 4 bases, with 11 bases between the two germline ends. This CDR3 spans 13 amino acids. Per the germline V gene, CDR1 is SGHTA and CDR2 is FQGNSA. The CDR3 nucleotides read TGTGCCAGCAGCCTAGACAGCAGCACTGAAGCTTTCTTT. It yields the protein CASSLDSSTEAFF. The variable domain in full, completed from reference TRBV7-2 and TRBJ1-1, reads GAGVSQSPSNKVTEKGKDVELRCDPISGHTALYWYRQSLGQGLEFLIYFQGNSAPDKSGLPSDRFSAERTGGSVSTLTIQRTQQEDSAVYLCASSLDSSTEAFFGQGTRLTVV.